This T cell receptor (beta chain) was retrieved from a study of spatial heterogeneity in lung cancer. In the study overall: TCR and UMI combinations that were unique each appeared, on average, more than ten times in raw reads.

This CDR3 has 13 residues. V gave up 6 bases and J gave up 1 base; unmatched junction bases: 4. Germline CDR1 and CDR2: SGHRS and YFSETQ. Sample time point: sample taken at primary tumor resection. The donors comprised about 65 untreated early-stage non-small cell lung cancer patients. By sample share, this clonotype is hyperexpanded. As an off-target read in a library built for alpha chains, this beta chain has a frequency of little significance. TCRdb reanalysed the 5' RACE reads using MiXCR and keeps one entry per CDR3 protein. The repertoire holds approximately 500 distinct CDR3 sequences, with about 10% as singletons.

Specimen: normal lung tissue next to the tumor, collected at surgery. This rearrangement joins TRBV5-1 to TRBJ2-7; 7 bases agree with TRBD1. The receptor comes from a female donor with early-stage non-small cell lung cancer. The CDR3 is CASTQGPSYEQYF. The CDR3 nucleotides are TGCGCCAGCACACAGGGGCCATCCTACGAGCAGTACTTC.